In its sample, the clone carrying this T cell receptor beta chain was seen a few times. Antigen specificity is unknown. The sample is drawn from a study of response to subunit inactivated influenza vaccine. General study findings and limits: Authors suggested few new T cells are recruited by each seasonal influenza vaccination.

Germline-derived CDR1 and CDR2 are MNHEY and SVGAGI. V dropped 4 bases and J dropped 1; count of bases not matched to a gene: 6. This CDR3 comprises 16 residues. TCRdb called the RT-PCR reads again in MiXCR, with one record for every CDR3 protein. The sample has 530,000 or so distinct CDR3 sequences, about 25% seen once. Source: CD4+ T cells sorted from PBMCs, taken roughly 5 days after vaccination. This clonotype originated in a man aged 45-65 years who received an inactivated influenza vaccine. The V and J genes are TRBV6-5 and TRBJ2-3, with TRBD1 matching 9 bases. The CDR3 loop reads CASSSPRTGGTDTQYF. For the CDR3, the DNA is TGTGCCAGCAGTTCGCCTCGGACAGGGGGCACAGATACGCAGTATTTT.